Each of the 16 T cell receptor beta chains below was sequenced from the same sample in a study of cytomegalovirus exposure and HLA in healthy donors. PCR primers comprised 60 Vbeta and 13 Jbeta primers. Produced via immunoSEQ multiplex PCR; TCRdb's table is partial and in-frame only. This repertoire shows 83,000 or so clones, about three quarters found once; its top ten account for roughly 6%. The sequenced sample was PBMCs. These TCRs come from a female donor in good health and CMV-seronegative.

The chain uses TRBV5-1 and TRBJ2-7, with D perhaps TRBD1 (5 bases). From germline, CDR1 is SGHRS and CDR2 YFSETQ. The germline V and J ends were trimmed by 4 bases and 3 bases, with 8 bases remaining between them. The CDR3 sequence is 12 residues long. Written as DNA, the CDR3 is TGCGCCAGCAGCCCTGACAGCTACGAGCAGTACTTC. This translates into CASSPDSYEQYF.

V is TRBV6-1 and J is TRBJ1-2; 9 bases are a match to TRBD1. Looked up from germline, CDR1 is MNHNS and CDR2 is SASEGT. The V and J ends lost 8 bases and 1 base, in that order; junction bases with no gene match: 8. The CDR3 has 15 amino acids. CDR3 residues: CASYGDRAGNYGYTF. The CDR3 region has the DNA TGTGCCAGCTACGGGGACAGGGCGGGTAACTATGGCTACACCTTC.

The V gene is TRBV7-9, the J gene TRBJ2-3, with a possible D match to TRBD2 (6 bases). Germline V gene data show CDR1 as SEHNR and CDR2 as FQNEAQ (reference sequence). The CDR3 is 14 amino acids. V was trimmed by 4 bases and J by 6 bases, leaving 14 bases between them. In nucleotides, the CDR3 is TGTGCCAGCAGCTCCCGGAGTGGGGGGGATACGCAGTATTTT. It encodes CASSSRSGGDTQYF.

The rearrangement uses TRBV6-1 and TRBJ1-2; TRBD1 is a possible D gene (5 bases). The germline V gene encodes CDR1 MNHNS and CDR2 SASEGT. Trimming stripped 5 bases from V and 0 bases from J, with 13 bases between. This CDR3 is 15 amino acids long. CDR3 DNA sequence: TGTGCCAGCAGTCAAGACAGACCCGCTAACTATGGCTACACCTTC. Amino acid sequence: CASSQDRPANYGYTF.

The V and J genes are TRBV5-1 and TRBJ2-7; 9 bases match TRBD2. With V trimmed by 3 bases and J by 2 bases, 3 bases remained unmatched. There are 14 residues in the CDR3. Germline lookup yields CDR1 SGHRS and CDR2 YFSETQ. The CDR3 sequence: CASSSGTSTYEQYF. CDR3 coding DNA: TGCGCCAGCAGCTCCGGGACTAGCACCTACGAGCAGTACTTC.

The chain combines TRBV7-8 with TRBJ2-5, with 9 positions matching TRBD2. The CDR3 is made up of 19 amino acids. J was trimmed by 1 base and V by 1 base; bases with no gene match: 13. CDR1 is SGHVS, CDR2 FQNEAQ, per germline. This chain's CDR3 is CASSLGRLAGAYSQETQYF. CDR3 DNA: TGTGCCAGCAGCTTAGGCCGTTTAGCGGGAGCGTATAGCCAAGAGACCCAGTACTTC.

The chain couples TRBV29-1 to TRBJ2-3; 10 bases are a match to TRBD2. The CDR3 loop spans 15 amino acids. V was clipped by 1 base and J by 6 bases; unmatched bases: 7. Germline CDR1 SQVTM, CDR2 ANQGSEA. As DNA, the CDR3 is TGCAGCGTTGAAGTAGGTTCTAGCGGGGGTGATACGCAGTATTTT. Amino acids: CSVEVGSSGGDTQYF.

The chain uses TRBV30 and TRBJ1-5; TRBD1 matches at 9 bases. V trimming: 2 bases; J trimming: 6 bases; junction bases outside the gene matches: 2. Germline loops: CDR1 GTSNPN, CDR2 SVGIG (reference sequence). The CDR3 has 13 residues. The CDR3 reads CAWSLTGGQPQHF. Written as DNA, the CDR3 is TGTGCCTGGAGTCTGACAGGGGGTCAGCCCCAGCATTTT.

A single count supports this clone. The same CDR3 is also encoded by other DNA sequences in this sample. This sequence joins TRBV5-4 and TRBJ1-4, with 8 bases identical to TRBD1. V shed 0 bases, J shed 8 bases, and the junction held 3 bases outside the gene matches. This CDR3 is built from 14 residues. Germline V gives CDR1 SGHNT, CDR2 YYREEE (reference sequence). DNA for the CDR3: TGTGCCAGCAGCTTGGGACAGGGGCGGGAAAAACTGTTTTTT. It translates to CASSLGQGREKLFF.

The rearrangement links TRBV9 to TRBJ2-5; D unclear. Trimming cost V 3 bases and J 1 base, with 16 bases left between them. This CDR3 region has 16 residues. Germline V gives CDR1 SGDLS, CDR2 YYNGEE. The CDR3 is CASSATTLRSQETQYF. The CDR3 coding sequence is TGTGCCAGCAGCGCTACGACATTGAGATCCCAAGAGACCCAGTACTTC.

The gene calls are TRBV5-5 and TRBJ2-7; 8 bases are shared with TRBD1. The V gene end was trimmed by 4 bases and the J gene end by 3 bases; junction bases not matched to a gene: 9. The CDR3 loop spans 15 amino acids. Germline assignment: CDR1 SGHKS and CDR2 YYEKEE (reference sequence). CDR3 bases: TGTGCCAGCAGCGCCGGACAGGGTGAGTTCTACGAGCAGTACTTC. Its translation: CASSAGQGEFYEQYF.

V and J are TRBV27 and TRBJ2-3, with a weak D call TRBD2 (6 bases). V dropped 5 bases and J dropped 2 bases, with 23 bases sitting between them. CDR1 MNHEY and CDR2 SMNVEV come from the germline V gene (reference sequence). The CDR3 length is 18 residues. CDR3: CASSTHPSRGPNTDTQYF. CDR3 coding DNA: TGTGCCAGCAGTACACACCCATCGCGGGGACCAAACACAGATACGCAGTATTTT.

The chain combines TRBV7-2 with TRBJ2-7; 9 bases map to TRBD2. V was pared by 7 bases and J by 4 bases, with 5 bases of the junction left unmatched. In germline, CDR1 is SGHTA, CDR2 FQGNSA. CDR3 size: 13 residues. This CDR3 is CASTIGLAYEQYF. CDR3 in DNA: TGTGCCAGCACCATCGGACTAGCGTACGAGCAGTACTTC.

Worth noting for this clone: At one end the junction does not follow the germline gene, possibly because of a read error. The chain is built from TRBV25-1 and TRBJ1-4, with TRBD1 matching 9 bases. Per the germline V gene, CDR1 is MGHDK and CDR2 is SYGVNS. The CDR3 consists of 17 residues. CDR3 nucleotides: TGTGTCAGCAGTGGTTACAGGGGGCGATTAACTAATGAAAAACTGTTTTTT. Its translation: CVSSGYRGRLTNEKLFF.

The V and J genes are TRBV5-4 and TRBJ2-3; a weak D match, TRBD2 (6 bases). V lost 0 bases and J lost 0, with 8 bases in between. The germline V gene has CDR1 SGHNT and CDR2 YYREEE (reference sequence). This CDR3 contains 15 residues. The CDR3 here is CASSLDAGSTDTQYF. CDR3 coding DNA: TGTGCCAGCAGCTTGGATGCGGGGAGCACAGATACGCAGTATTTT.

This chain links TRBV4-2 with TRBJ2-1; TRBD1 might be the D (5 bases). The germline CDR1 and CDR2 sequences are LGHNA and YNFKEQ. The germline V and J ends were trimmed by 0 bases and 8 bases, with 14 bases remaining between them. The CDR3 sequence is 15 residues long. The CDR3 reads CASSQEFQGIYEQFF. CDR3 sequence (DNA): TGTGCCAGCAGCCAAGAGTTCCAGGGCATCTATGAGCAGTTCTTC.